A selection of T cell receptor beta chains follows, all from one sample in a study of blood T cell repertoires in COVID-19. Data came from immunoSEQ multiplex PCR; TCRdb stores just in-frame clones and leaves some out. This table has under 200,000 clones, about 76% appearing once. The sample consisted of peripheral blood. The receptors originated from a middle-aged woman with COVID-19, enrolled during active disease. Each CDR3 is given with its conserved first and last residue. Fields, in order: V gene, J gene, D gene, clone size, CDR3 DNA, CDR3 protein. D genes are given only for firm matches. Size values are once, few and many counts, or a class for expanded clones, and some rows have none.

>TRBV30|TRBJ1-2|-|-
TGTGCCTGGAGTTTGGCTTATGGCTACACCTTC
CAWSLAYGYTF
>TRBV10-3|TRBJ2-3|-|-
TGTGCCATCAGTGAGGATAGCGGAGATACGCAGTATTTT
CAISEDSGDTQYF
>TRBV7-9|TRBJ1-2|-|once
TGTGCCAGCAGGCACTCCCGGACAGTATATGGCTACACCTTC
CASRHSRTVYGYTF
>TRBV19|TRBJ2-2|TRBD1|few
TGTGCCAGTAGTACCGGACAGGGGGCGTTTATCGGGGAGCTGTTTTTT
CASSTGQGAFIGELFF
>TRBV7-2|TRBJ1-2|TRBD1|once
TGTGCCAGCAGCTTAGCGACAGGGACCATTTATGGCTACACCTTC
CASSLATGTIYGYTF
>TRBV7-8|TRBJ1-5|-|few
TGTGCCAGCAGTCCGACCCCGCGGAGCAATCAGCCCCAGCATTTT
CASSPTPRSNQPQHF
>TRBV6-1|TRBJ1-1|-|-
TGTGCCAGCAGTGAAACGAGTAAGAACACTGAAGCTTTCTTT
CASSETSKNTEAFF
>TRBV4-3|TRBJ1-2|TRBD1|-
TGCGCCAGCAGCCAAAGTTGGGCGGGACAGGGATATGGCTACACCTTC
CASSQSWAGQGYGYTF
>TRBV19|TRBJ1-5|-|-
TGTGCCAGTAGGCACAGAGAATCCAATCAGCCCCAGCATTTT
CASRHRESNQPQHF
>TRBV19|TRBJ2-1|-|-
TGTGCCAGTAGTATAACCCCGGGGTATCGAGGGAGTGAGCAGTTCTTC
CASSITPGYRGSEQFF
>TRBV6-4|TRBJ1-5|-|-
TGTGCCAGCAGTGAACTAGGGGGAGCAAATCAGCCCCAGCATTTT
CASSELGGANQPQHF
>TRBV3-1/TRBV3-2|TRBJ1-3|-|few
TGTGCCAGCAGCCAAGGGGCGTTCGACGACACCATATATTTT
CASSQGAFDDTIYF